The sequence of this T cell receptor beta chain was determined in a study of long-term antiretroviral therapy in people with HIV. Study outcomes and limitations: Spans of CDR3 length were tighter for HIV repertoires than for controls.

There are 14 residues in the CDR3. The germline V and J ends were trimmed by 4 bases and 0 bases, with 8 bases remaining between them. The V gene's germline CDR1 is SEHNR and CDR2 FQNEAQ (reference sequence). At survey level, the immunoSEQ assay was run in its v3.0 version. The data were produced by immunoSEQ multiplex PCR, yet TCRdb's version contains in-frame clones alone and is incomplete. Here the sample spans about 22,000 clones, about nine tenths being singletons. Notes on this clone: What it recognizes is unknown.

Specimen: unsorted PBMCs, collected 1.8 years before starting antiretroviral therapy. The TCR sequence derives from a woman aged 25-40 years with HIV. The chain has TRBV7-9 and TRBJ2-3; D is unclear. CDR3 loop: CASSSDQSTDTQYF. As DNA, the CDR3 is TGTGCCAGCAGCTCGGACCAAAGCACAGATACGCAGTATTTT.